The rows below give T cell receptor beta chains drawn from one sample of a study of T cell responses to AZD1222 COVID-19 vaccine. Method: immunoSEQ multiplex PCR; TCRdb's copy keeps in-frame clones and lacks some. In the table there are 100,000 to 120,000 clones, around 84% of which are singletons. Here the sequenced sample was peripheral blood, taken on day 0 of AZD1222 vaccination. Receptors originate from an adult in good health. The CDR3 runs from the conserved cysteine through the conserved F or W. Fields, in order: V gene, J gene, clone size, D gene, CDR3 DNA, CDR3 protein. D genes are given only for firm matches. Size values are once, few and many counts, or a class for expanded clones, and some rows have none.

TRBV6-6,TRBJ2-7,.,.,TGTGCCAGCAGCACCCTCGACAGCTACGAGCAGTACTTC,CASSTLDSYEQYF
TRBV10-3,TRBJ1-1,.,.,TGTGCCATCAGTGAGTCGGCAGGCGGTGGCACTGAAGCTTTCTTT,CAISESAGGGTEAFF
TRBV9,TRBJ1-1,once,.,TGTGCCAGCAGCGTAGGCGACGGACAGCTGAACACTGAAGCTTTCTTT,CASSVGDGQLNTEAFF
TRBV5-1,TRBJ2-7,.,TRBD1,TGCGCCAGCAGCTTGAGGTCCCGGGGACAGCTCTACGAGCAGTACTTC,CASSLRSRGQLYEQYF
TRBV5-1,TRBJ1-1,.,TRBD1,TGCGCCAGCAGCCGCCCGGGAACAGGGGGCACTGAAGCTTTCTTT,CASSRPGTGGTEAFF
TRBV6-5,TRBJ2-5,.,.,TGTGCCAGCAGCGGCTACGGGGAGACCCAGTACTTC,CASSGYGETQYF
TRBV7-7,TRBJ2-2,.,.,TGTGCCAGCAGCTTGGTAGATCTGAACACCGGGGAGCTGTTTTTT,CASSLVDLNTGELFF
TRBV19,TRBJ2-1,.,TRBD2,TGTGCCAGTAGTATAGGGGAGGGCAATGAGCAGTTCTTC,CASSIGEGNEQFF
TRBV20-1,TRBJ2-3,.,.,TGCAGTGCTAGTCTAGGCAGGGTCACAGATACGCAGTATTTT,CSASLGRVTDTQYF
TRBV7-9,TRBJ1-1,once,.,TGTGCCAGCAGCCTCCAGCATAGGAACACTGAAGCTTTCTTT,CASSLQHRNTEAFF
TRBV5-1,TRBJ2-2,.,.,TGCGCCAGCAGCTTGGCCCAGGCCGCGAACACCGGGGAGCTGTTTTTT,CASSLAQAANTGELFF
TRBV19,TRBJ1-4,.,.,TGTGCCAGTAGTACCCCGGGGAGCCTTGCAACTAATGAAAAACTGTTTTTT,CASSTPGSLATNEKLFF
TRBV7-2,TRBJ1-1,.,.,TGTGCCAGCAGTCCTAGTATGAACACTGAAGCTTTCTTT,CASSPSMNTEAFF
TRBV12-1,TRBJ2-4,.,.,TGTGCCAGCAGCTTTGCGCGAAAGAGGGAGGTCAAAAACATTCAGTACTTC,CASSFARKREVKNIQYF
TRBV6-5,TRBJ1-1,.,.,TGTGCCAGCAGTTACTCGGGTTTTCGTTCCACTGAAGCTTTCTTT,CASSYSGFRSTEAFF
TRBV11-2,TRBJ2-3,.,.,TGTGCCAGCAGCTTAGTGGGACGTAGCACAGATACGCAGTATTTT,CASSLVGRSTDTQYF
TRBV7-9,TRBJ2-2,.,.,TGTGCCAGCAGCCGGGGGGCCCCCTTCCAGAACACCGGGGAGCTGTTTTTT,CASSRGAPFQNTGELFF
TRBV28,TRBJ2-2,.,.,TGTGCCAGCGGCTCAGGGGCCCTCCCGTCCGGGGAGCTGTTTTTT,CASGSGALPSGELFF
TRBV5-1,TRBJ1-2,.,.,TGCGCCAGCAGCGGCGGAACTACTAACTATGGCTACACCTTC,CASSGGTTNYGYTF
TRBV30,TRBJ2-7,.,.,TGTGCCTGGAGTGAGGGGCCCTACGAGCAGTACTTC,CAWSEGPYEQYF
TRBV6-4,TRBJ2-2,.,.,TGTGCCAGCAGTGACTCGGCGGAGTCCAACACCGGGGAGCTGTTTTTT,CASSDSAESNTGELFF
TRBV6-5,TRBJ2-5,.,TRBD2,TGTGCCAGCAGGCTAGCGGGGGCGGGGGAGACCCAGTACTTC,CASRLAGAGETQYF
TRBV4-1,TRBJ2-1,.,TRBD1,TGCGCCAGCAAGCTCGGGACAGGATTCAATGAGCAGTTCTTC,CASKLGTGFNEQFF
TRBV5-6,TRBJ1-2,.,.,TGTGCCAGCAGCTTGCGGGCAACAGGCCTGATCCATGGCTACACCTTC,CASSLRATGLIHGYTF
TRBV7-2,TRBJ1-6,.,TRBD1,TGTGCCAGCAGGACTACGACAGGGCGAAATTCACCCCTCCACTTT,CASRTTTGRNSPLHF
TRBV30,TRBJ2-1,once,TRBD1,TGTGCCTGGAGTGCCGGGACAGGGAGGAATGAGCAGTTCTTC,CAWSAGTGRNEQFF
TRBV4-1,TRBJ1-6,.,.,TGCGCCAGCAGTCAGGAAACCGGACTGAACCTAAATTCACCCCTCCACTTT,CASSQETGLNLNSPLHF
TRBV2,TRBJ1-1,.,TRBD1,TGTGCCAGCAGTGGGGGACAGGGGAACACTGAAGCTTTCTTT,CASSGGQGNTEAFF
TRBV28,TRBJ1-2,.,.,TGTGCCAGCAGTTTAGGAGGGTCGGGCTATGGCTACACCTTC,CASSLGGSGYGYTF
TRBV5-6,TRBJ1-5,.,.,TGTGCCAGCAGCTCTCTTACCGTCAATCAGCCCCAGCATTTT,CASSSLTVNQPQHF
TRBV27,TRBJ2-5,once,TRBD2,TGTGCCAGCAGTTCTCCTGGGACTAGCGGGCTTACGTACCAAGAGACCCAGTACTTC,CASSSPGTSGLTYQETQYF
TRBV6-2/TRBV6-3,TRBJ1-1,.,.,TGTGCCAGCAGTTACCTTCCCAGTACTACTGAAGCTTTCTTT,CASSYLPSTTEAFF
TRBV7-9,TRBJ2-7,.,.,TGTGCCAGCAGCTTACACTCCTACGAGCAGTACTTC,CASSLHSYEQYF
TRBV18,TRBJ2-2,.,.,TGTGCCAGCTCACCACTAGATCACGCGAACACCGGGGAGCTGTTTTTT,CASSPLDHANTGELFF
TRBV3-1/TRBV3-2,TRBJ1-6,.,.,TGTGCCAGCAGCCAAGCCCGGGACCCCCTCCACTTT,CASSQARDPLHF
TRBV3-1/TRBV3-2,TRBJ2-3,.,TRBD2,TGTGCCAGCAGCCCCTTAAAACTAGCGGGGGATGATACGCAGTATTTT,CASSPLKLAGDDTQYF
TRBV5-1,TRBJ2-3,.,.,TGCGCCAGCAGCTTCAGAAGTAGCACAGATACGCAGTATTTT,CASSFRSSTDTQYF
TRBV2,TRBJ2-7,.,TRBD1,TGTGCCTCTATAGGGGGCCCCACCTACGAGCAGTACTTC,CASIGGPTYEQYF
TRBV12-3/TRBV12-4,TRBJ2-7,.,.,TGTGCCAGCAGCCCTCCTTCTATCGAGCAGTACTTC,CASSPPSIEQYF
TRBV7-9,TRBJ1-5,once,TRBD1,TGTGCCAGCAGCTTAGCCGGCAGGGGGCTTGGCAATCAGCCCCAGCATTTT,CASSLAGRGLGNQPQHF
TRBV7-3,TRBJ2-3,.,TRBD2,TGTGCCAGCAGCTTAAACAGACTAGCTCCAGATACGCAGTATTTT,CASSLNRLAPDTQYF
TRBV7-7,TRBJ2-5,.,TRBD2,TGTGCCAGCAGCCAAGGGACTAGCGGAAAAGAGACCCAGTACTTC,CASSQGTSGKETQYF
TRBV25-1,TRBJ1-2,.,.,TGTGCCAGCAGTGAATGGCCCGACTATGGCTACACCTTC,CASSEWPDYGYTF